This T cell receptor beta chain was recovered during a study of blood T cell repertoires in COVID-19. Overall study context: The United States, Italy and Spain were the sources of the acute and convalescent COVID-19 samples.

Original analysis: Amplification with reference gene primers provided the estimates of nucleated cell counts. The repertoire was sequenced with immunoSEQ multiplex PCR; TCRdb's copy has only in-frame clones and lacks some. V, J and clone size were drawn from that table, and D and trimming were deduced from the DNA. The sample shows 290,000 or so clones, about 82% of them seen only once. This clone was detected a few times. The CDR3 covers 14 residues. The trim removed 5 bases at V and 5 bases at J, leaving 7 bases unmatched. Germline-derived CDR1 and CDR2 are SNHLY and FYNNEI. Sequencing was done on a sample of peripheral blood. The genes are TRBV2 and TRBJ1-1; 8 bases fit TRBD1. This clonotype was obtained from a man between 45 and 60 years old with active or convalescent COVID-19. CDR3 loop: CASSLYDRGTEAFF. The CDR3 nucleotides read TGTGCCAGCAGTCTATACGACAGGGGAACTGAAGCTTTCTTT.